A selection of T cell receptor beta chains follows, all from one sample in a study of shared clonotypes between healthy human individuals. Assay: immunoSEQ multiplex PCR; the TCRdb copy retains only in-frame clones and omits some. Among hundreds of thousands of clones listed, approximately 79% were seen once. The sample comprised memory CD4+ T cells sorted from blood. These receptors originate from a man aged 25 to 40 in good health. The CDR3 runs from the conserved cysteine through the conserved F or W. A D gene is named only where the DNA matches it firmly. Clone size is stated in some rows and not others, as once, few, many or a class when expanded.

size: -
V: TRBV5-1
J: TRBJ2-7
D: -
length: 12
DNA: TGCGCCAGCAGCTACTCCTCCTACGAGCAGTACTTC
CDR3: CASSYSSYEQYF

size: many
V: TRBV28
J: TRBJ2-1
D: -
length: 11
DNA: TGTGCCAGCAGTCCCAGGAGGGAGCAGTTCTTC
CDR3: CASSPRREQFF

size: -
V: TRBV28
J: TRBJ2-7
D: TRBD1
length: 14
DNA: TGTGCCAGCAGTCACAGGGGTAAGTTCTACGAGCAGTACTTC
CDR3: CASSHRGKFYEQYF

size: -
V: TRBV4-3
J: TRBJ1-5
D: -
length: 18
DNA: TGCGCCAGCAGCCAAGATACCCATTCCCGGGACGGCGATCAGCCCCAGCATTTT
CDR3: CASSQDTHSRDGDQPQHF

size: -
V: TRBV11-1
J: TRBJ1-5
D: -
length: 14
DNA: TGTGCCAGCAGCTCCATAAGCTCAGGGGAGCCCCAGCATTTT
CDR3: CASSSISSGEPQHF

size: -
V: TRBV2
J: TRBJ1-1
D: TRBD1
length: 16
DNA: TGTGCCAGGCAACAGGGGGCGAGTATAGAGAACACTGAAGCTTTCTTT
CDR3: CARQQGASIENTEAFF

size: once
V: TRBV25-1
J: TRBJ2-6
D: -
length: 15
DNA: TGTGCCAGCAGTCTCTTCCTGAGTGGGGCCAACGTCCTGACTTTC
CDR3: CASSLFLSGANVLTF

size: -
V: TRBV10-3
J: TRBJ2-5
D: -
length: 16
DNA: TGTGCCATCAGTGACCCTTCAAAGAGGGGTCAAGAGACCCAGTACTTC
CDR3: CAISDPSKRGQETQYF

size: once
V: TRBV10-3
J: TRBJ2-1
D: -
length: 16
DNA: TGTGCCATCAGTGAAGGAGGGATGAGCTCCTACAATGAGCAGTTCTTC
CDR3: CAISEGGMSSYNEQFF

size: -
V: TRBV4-1
J: TRBJ1-2
D: -
length: 15
DNA: TGCGCCAGCAGCCAAGAAGGACCGAGAGCCAATGGCTACACCTTC
CDR3: CASSQEGPRANGYTF

size: medium-sized
V: TRBV7-9
J: TRBJ1-1
D: -
length: 10
DNA: TGTGCCAGCAGCGGAGGAGAAGCTTTCTTT
CDR3: CASSGGEAFF

size: -
V: TRBV6-6
J: TRBJ2-1
D: TRBD2
length: 14
DNA: TGTGCCAGCAGTTACACGGACGGGGGGAGTGAGCAGTTCTTC
CDR3: CASSYTDGGSEQFF

size: -
V: TRBV6-5
J: TRBJ2-1
D: TRBD1
length: 15
DNA: TGTGCCAGCAGTGGGCGTAGGGACAGGGTCCATGAGCAGTTCTTC
CDR3: CASSGRRDRVHEQFF

size: -
V: TRBV29-1
J: TRBJ2-7
D: TRBD1
length: 13
DNA: TGCAGCGTGAGACAGGGCGGCTCCTACGAGCAGTACTTC
CDR3: CSVRQGGSYEQYF

size: -
V: TRBV28
J: TRBJ1-2
D: TRBD1
length: 13
DNA: TGTGCCAGCAGTTTAGACAGGGTAACGGGCTACACCTTC
CDR3: CASSLDRVTGYTF

size: -
V: TRBV19
J: TRBJ2-7
D: TRBD1
length: 16
DNA: TGTGCCAGTAGTAGAAGAACAGGGGCTGAACCCTACGAGCAGTACTTC
CDR3: CASSRRTGAEPYEQYF

size: -
V: TRBV7-9
J: TRBJ2-5
D: TRBD2
length: 14
DNA: TGTGCCAGCAGCGTCAGACTAGCGGGAGAGACCCAGTACTTC
CDR3: CASSVRLAGETQYF

size: many
V: TRBV6-5
J: TRBJ1-5
D: TRBD1
length: 15
DNA: TGTGCCAGCAGTTTTCACAGGGGGAGCAATCAGCCCCAGCATTTT
CDR3: CASSFHRGSNQPQHF

size: -
V: TRBV27
J: TRBJ2-7
D: -
length: 14
DNA: TGTGCCAGCAGTTTTCAAGGGAGGACGTACGAGCAGTACTTC
CDR3: CASSFQGRTYEQYF

size: once
V: TRBV7-9
J: TRBJ2-1
D: -
length: 14
DNA: TGTGCCAGCAGCCCTAGTATCGACAAGGCCGGGCAGTTCTTC
CDR3: CASSPSIDKAGQFF

size: -
V: TRBV9
J: TRBJ2-2
D: -
length: 15
DNA: TGTGCCAGCAGCGTACTAGCGACACCCACCGGGGAGCTGTTTTTT
CDR3: CASSVLATPTGELFF

size: -
V: TRBV5-4
J: TRBJ2-1
D: -
length: 15
DNA: TGTGCCAGCAGCGGGGGACGGGGGAGCTACAATGAGCAGTTCTTC
CDR3: CASSGGRGSYNEQFF

size: -
V: TRBV7-3
J: TRBJ2-5
D: -
length: 15
DNA: TGTGCCAGCAGCTTAACGGCCAACTTCCAAGAGACCCAGTACTTC
CDR3: CASSLTANFQETQYF

size: -
V: TRBV7-2
J: TRBJ2-1
D: -
length: 15
DNA: TGTGCCAGCAGCTTAGGGAGCGCAGTTCACAATGAGCAGTTCTTC
CDR3: CASSLGSAVHNEQFF

size: -
V: TRBV4-3
J: TRBJ2-2
D: TRBD2
length: 15
DNA: TGCGCCAGCAGAGGACTAGCGGGGAACACCGGGGAGCTGTTTTTT
CDR3: CASRGLAGNTGELFF

size: -
V: TRBV2
J: TRBJ2-3
D: -
length: 13
DNA: TGTGCCAGCAGGCACCTACAGGCAGATACGCAGTATTTT
CDR3: CASRHLQADTQYF

size: -
V: TRBV19
J: TRBJ2-3
D: TRBD1
length: 15
DNA: TGTGCCAGTAGTATTCGGGCAGGGGGCGCAGATACGCAGTATTTT
CDR3: CASSIRAGGADTQYF

size: -
V: TRBV7-8
J: TRBJ2-5
D: TRBD2
length: 19
DNA: TGTGCCAGCAGCTTAGTTAGGGCCCGCGCGGGAGGGCCCCAAGAGACCCAGTACTTC
CDR3: CASSLVRARAGGPQETQYF

size: -
V: TRBV19
J: TRBJ1-4
D: TRBD1
length: 16
DNA: TGTGCCAGTAGCAGGGGAATTGGGACAGCTAATGAAAAACTGTTTTTT
CDR3: CASSRGIGTANEKLFF

size: -
V: TRBV5-1
J: TRBJ2-3
D: -
length: 16
DNA: TGCGCCAGCAGCTTGGACGCGGAACTTAGCACAGATACGCAGTATTTT
CDR3: CASSLDAELSTDTQYF

size: -
V: TRBV5-1
J: TRBJ1-1
D: -
length: 13
DNA: TGCGCCAGCAGCTTGGCTCCTGAGGGCGAAGCTTTCTTT
CDR3: CASSLAPEGEAFF

size: -
V: TRBV29-1
J: TRBJ2-3
D: -
length: 12
DNA: TGCAGCGTTGGAGCGGACACAGATACGCAGTATTTT
CDR3: CSVGADTDTQYF

size: -
V: TRBV7-8
J: TRBJ2-1
D: -
length: 14
DNA: TGTGCCAGCAGCTTGCGGGTAGTAGTAAATGAGCAGTTCTTC
CDR3: CASSLRVVVNEQFF

size: few
V: TRBV5-1
J: TRBJ1-2
D: -
length: 14
DNA: TGCGCCAGCAGCTTGGGACGGGGGGTCGATGGCTACACCTTC
CDR3: CASSLGRGVDGYTF

size: -
V: TRBV6-1
J: TRBJ1-3
D: -
length: 11
DNA: TGTGCCAGCATCGGAGGGGTCACCATATATTTT
CDR3: CASIGGVTIYF

size: -
V: TRBV25-1
J: TRBJ2-2
D: -
length: 11
DNA: TGTGCCACCCGCGGGGCCGGGGAGCTGTTTTTT
CDR3: CATRGAGELFF

size: few
V: TRBV19
J: TRBJ2-2
D: -
length: 13
DNA: TGTGCCAGTAGTTTGGACCGGGCCGGGGAGCTGTTTTTT
CDR3: CASSLDRAGELFF

size: -
V: TRBV18
J: TRBJ1-4
D: -
length: 13
DNA: TGTGCCAGCTCACCACCGTCTAATGAAAAACTGTTTTTT
CDR3: CASSPPSNEKLFF

size: once
V: TRBV27
J: TRBJ1-1
D: -
length: 15
DNA: TGTGCCAGCAGTTTTCAACGGGCCGTGAACACTGAAGCTTTCTTT
CDR3: CASSFQRAVNTEAFF

size: -
V: TRBV19
J: TRBJ1-2
D: TRBD1
length: 13
DNA: TGTGCCAGTAGTATGGACAGGGCCTTCGGCTACACCTTC
CDR3: CASSMDRAFGYTF

size: -
V: TRBV27
J: TRBJ1-2
D: TRBD1
length: 16
DNA: TGTGCCAGCAGTTTCTCTCCGGGACAGGGGAACTATGGCTACACCTTC
CDR3: CASSFSPGQGNYGYTF

size: -
V: TRBV30
J: TRBJ1-4
D: TRBD1
length: 14
DNA: TGTGCCCAGGGACAGGGGCCAAGTAATGAAAAACTGTTTTTT
CDR3: CAQGQGPSNEKLFF

size: -
V: TRBV5-1
J: TRBJ2-5
D: -
length: 15
DNA: TGCGCCAGCAGCTTGTTTTCAGGGAGTGGAGAGACCCAGTACTTC
CDR3: CASSLFSGSGETQYF

size: -
V: TRBV6-1
J: TRBJ1-1
D: -
length: 13
DNA: TGTGCCAGCATTCTACAGGGTGACACTGAAGCTTTCTTT
CDR3: CASILQGDTEAFF

size: -
V: TRBV11-1
J: TRBJ2-7
D: -
length: 15
DNA: TGTGCCAGCAGCTTAGAGTCAGGCGAGTCCTACGAGCAGTACTTC
CDR3: CASSLESGESYEQYF

size: -
V: TRBV4-3
J: TRBJ2-3
D: -
length: 16
DNA: TGCGCCAGCAGCCAAGGGGTGACGGTACGCACAGATACGCAGTATTTT
CDR3: CASSQGVTVRTDTQYF

size: once
V: TRBV7-2
J: TRBJ1-1
D: -
length: 14
DNA: TGTGCCAGCAGCTCCGTCGGTGGGAACACTGAAGCTTTCTTT
CDR3: CASSSVGGNTEAFF

size: -
V: TRBV18
J: TRBJ1-4
D: -
length: 13
DNA: TGTGCCAGCTCTCGCCAGGGGAATGAAAAACTGTTTTTT
CDR3: CASSRQGNEKLFF